The 4 T cell receptor beta chains given below trace back to one sample, sequenced in a study of read filtering for tumor transcriptome and immune sequencing. This library used around 400 ng RNA and molecular barcoded adaptors spanning alpha/delta and beta/gamma chains. TCRdb reprocessed the reads via MiXCR and lists one record per CDR3 protein. The sample shows around 50,000 distinct CDR3 sequences, around 20% of them seen only once. The sample comprised a population of CD138-negative cells sorted from bone marrow. Receptor source: a donor at least 40 years old with multiple myeloma.

This clonotype was seen repeatedly, ten times or more. The chain employs TRBV28 and TRBJ2-1; 10 nucleotides align to TRBD1. J gave up 6 bases and V 1 base, and 3 bases lay outside the gene matches. The V gene's germline CDR1 is MDHEN and CDR2 SYDVKM. This CDR3 has 15 amino acids. This chain's CDR3 is CASSLFGTGVNEQFF. In DNA form, the CDR3 reads TGTGCCAGCAGTTTATTCGGGACAGGGGTCAATGAGCAGTTCTTC.

This clonotype showed up many times. The chain joins TRBV6-2 or TRBV6-3 to TRBJ2-1, with D maybe TRBD1 (5 bases). Germline V gene data show CDR1 as MNHEY and CDR2 as SVGEGT. This CDR3 spans 16 amino acids. With 2 bases removed from V and 1 base from J, the gap between germline ends came to 12 bases. The CDR3 bases are TGTGCCAGCAGTTACCGCGTGGCAGGGTCCTACAATGAGCAGTTCTTC. Its translation is CASSYRVAGSYNEQFF.

This clonotype came up many times. V usage is TRBV29-1 and J usage is TRBJ2-3; no reliable D call. CDR1 and CDR2 (germline): SQVTM, ANQGSEA. The CDR3 contains 14 residues. V lost 0 bases and J 1 base, leaving 8 bases between the germline ends. CDR3 nucleotides: TGCAGCGTTGAAGATGGGCACCGCACAGATACGCAGTATTTT. Translation: CSVEDGHRTDTQYF.

This clonotype appeared many times. This chain joins TRBV6-1 and TRBJ1-2, with D uncertain. Germline CDR1 MNHNS, CDR2 SASEGT. V lost 5 bases, J lost 0 bases, and 16 bases lay in between. CDR3 length equals 16 residues. CDR3 loop: CASSSGRGSPNYGYTF. The CDR3 DNA reads as TGTGCCAGCAGTTCCGGGCGTGGCAGTCCTAACTATGGCTACACCTTC.